Below are 2 T cell receptor beta chains sequenced from a single sample in a study of identical twins. TCRdb re-analysed the 5' RACE reads in MiXCR, keeping a single row per CDR3 protein. The sample lists hundreds of thousands of distinct CDR3 sequences, about 7.6% occurring once. The data also belong to a second study, concerning yellow fever vaccine responses in identical twins.

The sequencing input was PBMCs. The receptors were gathered from a woman between 18 and 30 years old in good health.

J is TRBJ2-7 and V is TRBV18; D is undetermined. The CDR3 extends over 13 amino acids. From germline, CDR1 is KGHSH and CDR2 LQKENI. The germline V and J ends were trimmed by 3 bases and 1 base, with 7 bases remaining between them. CDR3 sequence (DNA): TGTGCCAGCTCACCCATGGCTTCCTACGAGCAGTACGTC. Translating it yields CASSPMASYEQYV.

This clonotype was seen at least ten times. V gene TRBV24-1 combines with J gene TRBJ2-3; 8 nucleotides match TRBD2. The CDR3 is 18 amino acids. Looked up from germline, CDR1 is KGHDR and CDR2 is SFDVKD. V dropped 4 bases and J dropped 2; count of bases not matched to a gene: 13. CDR3 amino acids: CATSDFATSVSSTDTQYF. CDR3 in DNA: TGTGCCACCAGTGACTTCGCGACTAGCGTTAGTTCCACAGATACGCAGTATTTT.